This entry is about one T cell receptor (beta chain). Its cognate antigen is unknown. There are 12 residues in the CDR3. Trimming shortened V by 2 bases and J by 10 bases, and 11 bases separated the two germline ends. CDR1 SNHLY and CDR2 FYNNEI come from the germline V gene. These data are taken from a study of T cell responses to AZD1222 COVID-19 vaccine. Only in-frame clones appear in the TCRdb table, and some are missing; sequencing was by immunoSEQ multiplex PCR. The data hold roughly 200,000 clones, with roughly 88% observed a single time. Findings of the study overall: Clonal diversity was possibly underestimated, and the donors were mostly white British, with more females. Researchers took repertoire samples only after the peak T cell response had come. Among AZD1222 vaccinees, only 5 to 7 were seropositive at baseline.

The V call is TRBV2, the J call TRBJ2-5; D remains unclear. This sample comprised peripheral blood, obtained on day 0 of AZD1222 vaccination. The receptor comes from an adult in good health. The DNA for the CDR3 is TGTGCCAGCAGTGAACGAAGGACGAACCAGTACTTC. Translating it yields CASSERRTNQYF.